Listed below are T cell receptor beta chains from one sample, sequenced in a study of human T cells and chemical hapten exposure. TCRdb itself ran the 5' RACE reads through MiXCR, one entry per CDR3 protein. The data show 81,000 or so distinct CDR3 sequences, less than 9.5% seen once. The origin of the receptors is a male donor in good health. Both conserved end residues are part of each CDR3.

CDR3aa	j_gene	v_gene
CASSGEALNTEAFF	TRBJ1-1	TRBV27
CASSSSKLSGFF	TRBJ2-1	TRBV6-2/TRBV6-3
CASSQEPSGGHYEQYF	TRBJ2-7	TRBV3-1
CSARDSGGRHTGELFF	TRBJ2-2	TRBV20-1
CASSKDTYLTDTQYF	TRBJ2-3	TRBV6-4
CASSLRDSEAEQFF	TRBJ2-1	TRBV5-1
CSARVGGGTEAFF	TRBJ1-1	TRBV20-1
CSARQGLQETQYF	TRBJ2-5	TRBV29-1
CSAGDRGRPNTEAFF	TRBJ1-1	TRBV20-1
CSAHRTSGRADDEQFF	TRBJ2-1	TRBV20-1
CASSLYTDTQYF	TRBJ2-3	TRBV5-1
CASSLVSASGSGNEQFF	TRBJ2-1	TRBV11-3
CASRRRTSGRFSYNEQFF	TRBJ2-1	TRBV6-6
CASSFGNSPLHF	TRBJ1-6	TRBV12-3/TRBV12-4
CASSSTGYEQYF	TRBJ2-7	TRBV14
CASSVRGSLGYTF	TRBJ1-2	TRBV11-1
CASSQDRGTDTQYF	TRBJ2-3	TRBV3-1